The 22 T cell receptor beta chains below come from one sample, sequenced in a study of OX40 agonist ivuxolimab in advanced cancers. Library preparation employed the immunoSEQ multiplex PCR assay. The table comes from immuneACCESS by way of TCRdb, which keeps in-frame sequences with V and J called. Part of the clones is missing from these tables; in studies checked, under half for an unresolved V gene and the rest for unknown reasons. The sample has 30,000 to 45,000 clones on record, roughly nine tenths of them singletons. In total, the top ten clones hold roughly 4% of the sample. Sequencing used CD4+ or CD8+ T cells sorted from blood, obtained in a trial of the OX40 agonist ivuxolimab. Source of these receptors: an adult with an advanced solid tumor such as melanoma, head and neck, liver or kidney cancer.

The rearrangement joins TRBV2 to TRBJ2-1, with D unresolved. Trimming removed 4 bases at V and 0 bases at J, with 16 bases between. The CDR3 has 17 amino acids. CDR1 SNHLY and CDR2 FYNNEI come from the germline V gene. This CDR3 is CASSGPRQQRSYNEQFF. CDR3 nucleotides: TGTGCCAGCAGTGGTCCCAGGCAACAGCGCTCCTACAATGAGCAGTTCTTC.

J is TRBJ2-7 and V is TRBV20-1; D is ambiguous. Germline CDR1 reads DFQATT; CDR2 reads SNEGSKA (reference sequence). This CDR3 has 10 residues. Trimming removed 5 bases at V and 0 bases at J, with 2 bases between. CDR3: CSASSYEQYF. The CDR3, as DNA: TGCAGTGCTTCCTCCTACGAGCAGTACTTC.

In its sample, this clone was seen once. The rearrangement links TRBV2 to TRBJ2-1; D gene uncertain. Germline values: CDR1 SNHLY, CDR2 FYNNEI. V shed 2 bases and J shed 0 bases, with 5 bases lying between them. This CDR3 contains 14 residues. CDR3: CASSETSSYNEQFF. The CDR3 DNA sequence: TGTGCCAGCAGTGAAACAAGCTCCTACAATGAGCAGTTCTTC. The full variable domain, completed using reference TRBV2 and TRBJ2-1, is EPEVTQTPSHQVTQMGQEVILRCVPISNHLYFYWYRQILGQKVEFLVSFYNNEISEKSEIFDDQFSVERPDGSNFTLKIRSTKLEDSAMYFCASSETSSYNEQFFGPGTRLTVL.

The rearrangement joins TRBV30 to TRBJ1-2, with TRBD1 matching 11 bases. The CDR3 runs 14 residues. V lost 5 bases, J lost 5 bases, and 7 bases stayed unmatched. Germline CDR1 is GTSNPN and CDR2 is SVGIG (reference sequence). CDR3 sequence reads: CAWGNGQGAYGYTF. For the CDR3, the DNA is TGTGCCTGGGGAAATGGACAGGGGGCATATGGCTACACCTTC.

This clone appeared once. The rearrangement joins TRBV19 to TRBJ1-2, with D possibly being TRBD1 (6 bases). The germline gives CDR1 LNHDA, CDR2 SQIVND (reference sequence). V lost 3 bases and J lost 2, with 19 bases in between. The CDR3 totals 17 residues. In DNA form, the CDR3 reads TGTGCCAGTAGTATGAGGGGGGCACTCGGACCCAACTATGGCTACACCTTC. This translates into CASSMRGALGPNYGYTF.

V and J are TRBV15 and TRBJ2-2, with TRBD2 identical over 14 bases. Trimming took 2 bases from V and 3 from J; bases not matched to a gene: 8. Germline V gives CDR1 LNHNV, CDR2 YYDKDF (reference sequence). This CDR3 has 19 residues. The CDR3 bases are TGTGCCACCAGCAGATTCAAGGGACTAGCGGGAGACCACACCGGGGAGCTGTTTTTT. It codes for CATSRFKGLAGDHTGELFF.

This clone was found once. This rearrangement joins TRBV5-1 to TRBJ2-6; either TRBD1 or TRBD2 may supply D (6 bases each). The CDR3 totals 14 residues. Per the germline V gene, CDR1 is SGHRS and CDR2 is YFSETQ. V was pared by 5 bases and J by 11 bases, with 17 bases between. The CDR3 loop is CASRSGGPNYVLTF. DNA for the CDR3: TGCGCCAGCAGGTCTGGGGGGCCTAACTACGTCCTGACTTTC. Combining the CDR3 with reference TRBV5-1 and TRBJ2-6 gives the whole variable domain KAGVTQTPRYLIKTRGQQVTLSCSPISGHRSVSWYQQTPGQGLQFLFEYFSETQRNKGNFPGRFSGRQFSNSRSEMNVSTLELGDSALYLCASRSGGPNYVLTFGAGSRLTVL.

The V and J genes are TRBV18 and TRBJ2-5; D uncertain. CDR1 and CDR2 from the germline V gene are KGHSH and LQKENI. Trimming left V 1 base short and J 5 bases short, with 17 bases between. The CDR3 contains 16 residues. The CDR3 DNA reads TGTGCCAGCTCACCACTGGAACAGCTAAACGTTGAGACCCAGTACTTC. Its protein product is CASSPLEQLNVETQYF.

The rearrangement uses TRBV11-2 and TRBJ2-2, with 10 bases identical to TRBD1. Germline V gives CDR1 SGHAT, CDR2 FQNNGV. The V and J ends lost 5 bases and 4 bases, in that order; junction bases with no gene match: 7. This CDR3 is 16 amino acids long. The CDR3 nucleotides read TGTGCCAGCAGCACAGCGGGACAGGGGATCACCGGGGAGCTGTTTTTT. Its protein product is CASSTAGQGITGELFF. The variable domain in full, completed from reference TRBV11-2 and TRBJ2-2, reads EAGVAQSPRYKIIEKRQSVAFWCNPISGHATLYWYQQILGQGPKLLIQFQNNGVVDDSQLPKDRFSAERLKGVDSTLKIQPAKLEDSAVYLCASSTAGQGITGELFFGEGSRLTVL.

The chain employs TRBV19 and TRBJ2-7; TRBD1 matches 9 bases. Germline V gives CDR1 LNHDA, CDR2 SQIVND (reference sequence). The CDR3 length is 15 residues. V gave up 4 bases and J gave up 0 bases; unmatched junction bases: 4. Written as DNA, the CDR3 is TGTGCCAGTAGTACGACAGGGGGGGGCTCCTACGAGCAGTACTTC. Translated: CASSTTGGGSYEQYF.

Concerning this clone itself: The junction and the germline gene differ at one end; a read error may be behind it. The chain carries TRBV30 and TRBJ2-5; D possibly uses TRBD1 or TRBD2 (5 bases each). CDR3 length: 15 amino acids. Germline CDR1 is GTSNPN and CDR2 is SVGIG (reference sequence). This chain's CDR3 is CVWRLRDHGYETQYF. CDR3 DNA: TGTGTCTGGCGTCTCAGGGACCACGGCTACGAGACCCAGTACTTC.

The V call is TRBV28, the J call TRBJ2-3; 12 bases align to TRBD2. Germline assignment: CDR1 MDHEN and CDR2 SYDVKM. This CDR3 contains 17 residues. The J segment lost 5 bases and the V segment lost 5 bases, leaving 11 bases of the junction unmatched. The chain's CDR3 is CASSPSLAGGPGDTQYF. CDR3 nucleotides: TGTGCCAGCAGTCCATCTCTAGCGGGGGGGCCGGGAGATACGCAGTATTTT. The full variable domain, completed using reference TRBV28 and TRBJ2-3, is DVKVTQSSRYLVKRTGEKVFLECVQDMDHENMFWYRQDPGLGLRLIYFSYDVKMKEKGDIPEGYSVSREKKERFSLILESASTNQTSMYLCASSPSLAGGPGDTQYFGPGTRLTVL.

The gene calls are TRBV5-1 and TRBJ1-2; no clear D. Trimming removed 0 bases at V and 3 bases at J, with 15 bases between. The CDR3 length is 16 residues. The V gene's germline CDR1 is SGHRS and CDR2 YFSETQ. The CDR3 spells CASSLGALESYYGYTF. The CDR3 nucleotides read TGCGCCAGCAGCTTGGGAGCCCTCGAGTCTTACTATGGCTACACCTTC.

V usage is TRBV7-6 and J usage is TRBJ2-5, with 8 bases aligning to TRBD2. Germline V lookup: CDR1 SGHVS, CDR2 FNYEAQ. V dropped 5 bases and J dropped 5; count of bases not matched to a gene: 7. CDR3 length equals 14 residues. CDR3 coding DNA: TGTGCCAGCAGCGCCGGGGGGGCGGGGGAGACCCAGTACTTC. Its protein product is CASSAGGAGETQYF.

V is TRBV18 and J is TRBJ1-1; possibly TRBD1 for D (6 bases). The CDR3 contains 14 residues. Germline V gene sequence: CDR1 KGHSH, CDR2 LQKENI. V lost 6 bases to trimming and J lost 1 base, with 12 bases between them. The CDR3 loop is CASSQDRKNTEAFF. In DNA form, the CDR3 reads TGTGCCAGCTCCCAAGACAGGAAGAACACTGAAGCTTTCTTT.

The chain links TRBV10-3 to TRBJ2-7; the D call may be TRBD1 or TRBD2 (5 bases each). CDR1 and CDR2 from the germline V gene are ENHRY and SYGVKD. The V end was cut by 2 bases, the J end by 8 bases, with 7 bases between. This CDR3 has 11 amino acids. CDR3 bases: TGTGCCATCAGTGAGGGGACCCAGCAGTACTTC. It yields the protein CAISEGTQQYF.

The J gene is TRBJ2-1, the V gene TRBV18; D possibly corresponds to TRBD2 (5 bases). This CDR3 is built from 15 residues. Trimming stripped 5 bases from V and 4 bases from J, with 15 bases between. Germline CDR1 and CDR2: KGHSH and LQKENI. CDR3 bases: TGTGCCAGCTCAAAAGGGAACGGGGATTACAATGAGCAGTTCTTC. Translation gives CASSKGNGDYNEQFF.

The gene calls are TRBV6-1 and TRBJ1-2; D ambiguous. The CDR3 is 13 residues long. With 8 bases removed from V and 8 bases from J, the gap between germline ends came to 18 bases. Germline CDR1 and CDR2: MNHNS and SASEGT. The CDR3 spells CASQQQYYVGYTF. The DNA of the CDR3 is TGTGCCAGCCAGCAACAATACTATGTGGGCTACACCTTC.

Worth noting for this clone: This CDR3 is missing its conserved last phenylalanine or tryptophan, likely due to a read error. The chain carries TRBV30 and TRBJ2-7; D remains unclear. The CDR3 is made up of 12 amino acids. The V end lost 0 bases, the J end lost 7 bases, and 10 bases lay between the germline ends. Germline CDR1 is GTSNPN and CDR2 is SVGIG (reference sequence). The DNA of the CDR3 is TGTGCCTGGAGTGTAATGGGATATGAGCAGTACCTC. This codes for CAWSVMGYEQYL.

CDR3 DNA: TGTGCCAGCAGCTTAGAACAGGGGTACTATGGCTACACCTTC. It codes for CASSLEQGYYGYTF. V and J are TRBV7-9 and TRBJ1-2; 7 positions agree with TRBD1. V trimming: 1 base; J trimming: 3 bases; junction bases outside the gene matches: 2. CDR3 length: 14 amino acids. The germline CDR1 and CDR2 sequences are SEHNR and FQNEAQ (reference sequence).

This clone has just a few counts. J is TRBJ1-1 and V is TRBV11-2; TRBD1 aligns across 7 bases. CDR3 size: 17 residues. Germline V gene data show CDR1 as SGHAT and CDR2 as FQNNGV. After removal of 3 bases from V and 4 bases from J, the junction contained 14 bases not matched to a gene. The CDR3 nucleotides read TGTGCCAGCAGCTTCCTGGTCAGGGCAGGGGGTGGCACTGAAGCTTTCTTT. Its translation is CASSFLVRAGGGTEAFF.

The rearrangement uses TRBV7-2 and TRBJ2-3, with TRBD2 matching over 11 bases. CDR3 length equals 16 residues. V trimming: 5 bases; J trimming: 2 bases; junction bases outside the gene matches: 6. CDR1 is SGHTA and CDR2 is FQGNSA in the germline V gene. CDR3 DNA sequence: TGTGCCAGCAGCCCCTCTAGCGGGGGGTACACAGATACGCAGTATTTT. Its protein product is CASSPSSGGYTDTQYF.